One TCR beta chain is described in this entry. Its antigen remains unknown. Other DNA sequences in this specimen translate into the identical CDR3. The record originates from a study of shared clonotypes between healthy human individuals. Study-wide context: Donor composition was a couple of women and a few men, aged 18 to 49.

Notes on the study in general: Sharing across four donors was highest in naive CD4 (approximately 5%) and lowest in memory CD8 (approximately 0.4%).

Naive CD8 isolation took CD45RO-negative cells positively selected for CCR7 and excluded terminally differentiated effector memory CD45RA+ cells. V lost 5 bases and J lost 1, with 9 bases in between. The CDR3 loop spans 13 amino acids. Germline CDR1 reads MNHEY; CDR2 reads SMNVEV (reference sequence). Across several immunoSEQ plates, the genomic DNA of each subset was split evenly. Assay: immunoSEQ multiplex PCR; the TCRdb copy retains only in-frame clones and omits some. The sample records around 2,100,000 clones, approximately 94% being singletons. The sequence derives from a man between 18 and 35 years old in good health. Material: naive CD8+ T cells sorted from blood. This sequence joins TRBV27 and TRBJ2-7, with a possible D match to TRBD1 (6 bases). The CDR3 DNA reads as TGTGCCAGCAGTACGACAGGTTCCTACGAGCAGTACTTC. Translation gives CASSTTGSYEQYF.